This TCR beta chain was sequenced during a study of T cells in women clearing cervical HPV infection. The repertoire was sequenced with immunoSEQ multiplex PCR; TCRdb's copy has only in-frame clones and lacks some. Its clone listing holds just under 35,000 clones. Turning to this clone: The CDR3 is cut off 3 residues early in the read; its end comes from the germline J gene.

The V gene's germline CDR1 is SGHRS and CDR2 YFSETQ. V lost 4 bases and J lost 3, with 17 bases in between. The CDR3 consists of 15 residues. The sequencing sample was made of blood buffy coat. The sequence derives from a woman between 18 and 69 years old with a cervical HPV16 infection that either progressed to CIN3+ or cleared (not recorded which). This chain links TRBV5-1 with TRBJ2-7; maybe TRBD1 (6 bases). CDR3 DNA, as far as it was read: TGCGCCAGCAGCGGCCGGGACAAGGACGTCTACGAG. Translation: CASSGRDKDVYE. The CDR3 in its entirety is CASSGRDKDVYEQYF.